This TCR beta chain was recovered during a study of blood T cell repertoires in COVID-19. At the level of the study: Material from acute and convalescent COVID-19 was sourced from the United States, Italy and Spain. The cDNA or gDNA used as material had been derived from T cells, B-cell-depleted T cells, or PBMCs.

The count of this clone is one. As handled by the study authors: Amplification of reference gene primers provided the estimated nucleated cell counts. Produced via immunoSEQ multiplex PCR; TCRdb's table is partial and in-frame only. For V, J and clone size, that table is used; D and trimming come from the DNA. This table holds about 670,000 clones, about 90% found once. This CDR3 spans 15 amino acids. Germline V gene lookup returns CDR1 LNHDA and CDR2 SQIVND (reference sequence). The V end was cut by 4 bases, the J end by 2 bases, with 12 bases between. V and J are TRBV19 and TRBJ1-5, with D uncertain. Material: peripheral blood. The clonotype originates from a woman younger than 30 with acute or convalescent COVID-19. CDR3 in DNA: TGTGCCAGTAGTAGCCCCGGGCGGGGCAATCAGCCCCAGCATTTT. Protein sequence: CASSSPGRGNQPQHF. The complete variable domain, with remaining parts taken from reference TRBV19 and TRBJ1-5, reads DGGITQSPKYLFRKEGQNVTLSCEQNLNHDAMYWYRQDPGQGLRLIYYSQIVNDFQKGDIAEGYSVSREKKESFPLTVTSAQKNPTAFYLCASSSPGRGNQPQHFGDGTRLSIL.